Presented here are 29 T cell receptor beta chains from one specimen sequenced in a study of shared clonotypes between healthy human individuals. Measured with immunoSEQ multiplex PCR; TCRdb has only the in-frame clones, and not every one. Of under 1,100,000 clones in the sample, approximately 68% were seen once. Source material: memory CD4+ T cells sorted from blood. Subset specified: CD45RA-negative fraction. The source of these receptors is a man younger than 30 in good health.

The chain uses TRBV2 and TRBJ1-6; TRBD1 is a possible D gene (5 bases). The CDR3 has 15 amino acids. The germline V gene has CDR1 SNHLY and CDR2 FYNNEI. V lost 4 bases to trimming and J lost 5 bases, with 12 bases between them. CDR3 in amino acids: CASSVGGLNNSPLHF. The CDR3 DNA reads TGTGCCAGCAGTGTCGGGGGATTAAATAATTCACCCCTCCACTTT.

J is TRBJ2-7 and V is TRBV28; a possible D gene is TRBD2 (5 bases). The CDR3 extends over 12 amino acids. V dropped 4 bases and J dropped 7 bases, with 11 bases sitting between them. CDR1 and CDR2 from the germline V gene are MDHEN and SYDVKM. The CDR3 here is CASSYGRGEQYF. The CDR3 DNA follows: TGTGCCAGCAGTTACGGTCGAGGGGAGCAGTACTTC.

This clone was counted only a few times. The J gene is TRBJ2-5, the V gene TRBV10-1; 8 bases map to TRBD2. Germline V gene data show CDR1 as WNHNN and CDR2 as SYGVQD (reference sequence). The V segment lost 2 bases and the J segment 1 base; nucleotides outside the gene matches: 3. This CDR3 has 15 residues. CDR3 nucleotide sequence: TGCGCCAGCAGTGAGCTCCTAGCGGGCCAAGAGACCCAGTACTTC. Protein sequence: CASSELLAGQETQYF.

This clone was seen only once. This sequence joins TRBV4-1 and TRBJ1-2, with 10 bases fitting TRBD1. V lost 6 bases, J lost 2 bases, and 6 bases stayed unmatched. CDR1 is MGHRA and CDR2 is YSYEKL in the germline V gene. CDR3 length: 15 residues. CDR3 amino acids: CASSPTGGANYGYTF. CDR3 sequence (DNA): TGCGCCAGCAGTCCGACAGGGGGCGCAAACTATGGCTACACCTTC.

The chain links TRBV29-1 to TRBJ2-7; no definite D call. Germline-derived CDR1 and CDR2 are SQVTM and ANQGSEA. V gave up 3 bases and J gave up 4 bases, with 19 bases separating them. This CDR3 region has 15 residues. CDR3 bases: TGCAGCGTTGATTTATCGAGTACCGGATATTACGAGCAGTACTTC. Its protein product is CSVDLSSTGYYEQYF.

V is TRBV27 and J is TRBJ1-6; 8 nucleotides agree with TRBD1. The CDR3 is 17 residues long. CDR1 and CDR2 (germline): MNHEY, SMNVEV (reference sequence). V shed 5 bases, J shed 0 bases, and the junction held 6 bases outside the gene matches. CDR3 sequence reads: CASSGRQGSSYNSPLHF. The CDR3 coding sequence is TGTGCCAGCAGTGGTAGACAGGGGAGCTCCTATAATTCACCCCTCCACTTT.

In its sample, this clone was seen a few times. The J gene is TRBJ1-3, the V gene TRBV30; D uncertain. Germline CDR1 GTSNPN, CDR2 SVGIG (reference sequence). The V end was cut by 1 base, the J end by 4 bases, with 8 bases between. The CDR3 covers 13 residues. The CDR3 here is CAWSAGPGNTIYF. The CDR3 DNA is TGTGCCTGGAGTGCGGGCCCCGGAAACACCATATATTTT.

This clone was seen only a few times. Sequence at one end of the junction differs from germline and may be a read error. The gene calls are TRBV7-7 and TRBJ1-6; unclear D gene. CDR1 and CDR2 (germline): SSHAT, FNYEAQ (reference sequence). The CDR3 is 13 residues long. In DNA, the CDR3 is TGTGCTAGCAGCCGCGACTCGAATTCACCCCTCCACTTT. It is translated as CASSRDSNSPLHF. The variable domain in full, completed from reference TRBV7-7 and TRBJ1-6, reads GAGVSQSPRYKVTKRGQDVTLRCDPISSHATLYWYQQALGQGPEFLTYFNYEAQPDKSGLPSDRFSAERPEGSISTLTIQRTEQRDSAMYRCASSRDSNSPLHFGNGTRLTVT.

Concerning this clone itself: The sample contains more than one DNA sequence encoding this CDR3. The gene calls are TRBV30 and TRBJ1-3; no firm D call. The CDR3 extends over 13 amino acids. Germline V gene lookup returns CDR1 GTSNPN and CDR2 SVGIG (reference sequence). The V and J ends lost 1 base and 1 base respectively, with 5 bases between them. CDR3 amino acids: CAWSAGSGNTIYF. DNA of the CDR3: TGTGCCTGGAGTGCGGGTTCTGGAAACACCATATATTTT.

This clone was seen a handful of times. The chain has TRBV15 and TRBJ1-2; 8 bases agree with TRBD1. Trimming took 0 bases from V and 4 from J; bases not matched to a gene: 1. This CDR3 has 14 amino acids. Germline CDR1 reads LNHNV; CDR2 reads YYDKDF (reference sequence). The chain's CDR3 is CATSRDQGAYGYTF. DNA of the CDR3: TGTGCCACCAGCAGAGATCAGGGGGCCTATGGCTACACCTTC.

This chain uses TRBV5-4 with TRBJ1-2, with unresolved D. This CDR3 is built from 13 residues. The germline V and J ends were trimmed by 4 bases and 8 bases, with 15 bases remaining between them. Germline values: CDR1 SGHNT, CDR2 YYREEE (reference sequence). The CDR3 DNA is TGTGCCAGCAGCAAGGACCTGACCGGCGGCTACACCTTC. Its translation is CASSKDLTGGYTF.

With respect to this clone: Other nucleotide sequences from this sample produce the same CDR3. DNA of the CDR3: TGTGCCAGCAGTTACTCCGGGACAGGATATGAAAAACTGTTTTTT. Residues: CASSYSGTGYEKLFF. This chain uses TRBV6-5 with TRBJ1-4, with 8 bases identical to TRBD1. Germline CDR1 is MNHEY and CDR2 is SVGAGI. The CDR3 consists of 15 residues. Unmatched junction bases numbered 3, after V lost 0 bases and J lost 6 bases.

The chain employs TRBV28 and TRBJ1-2; the match to TRBD1 covers 8 bases. There are 13 residues in the CDR3. After removal of 5 bases from V and 8 bases from J, the junction contained 7 bases not matched to a gene. CDR1 and CDR2 from the germline V gene are MDHEN and SYDVKM. The DNA for the CDR3 is TGTGCCAGCAGTCACAGACAGGGGCAAGGCTACACCTTC. Its translation: CASSHRQGQGYTF.

As DNA, the CDR3 is TGTGCCAGTAGTGGGCTAGCGGGAGAGGTCGGCACAGATACGCAGTATTTT. Translating it yields CASSGLAGEVGTDTQYF. The chain uses TRBV19 and TRBJ2-3; 10 nucleotides agree with TRBD2. CDR3 length: 17 amino acids. V was pared by 5 bases and J by 1 base, with 9 bases of the junction left unmatched. The germline V gene has CDR1 LNHDA and CDR2 SQIVND (reference sequence).

Notes on this clone: A much larger clone sits a single nucleotide away, making a read error possible. J is TRBJ2-7 and V is TRBV11-3; D may correspond to TRBD1 or TRBD2 (5 bases each). Trimming cost V 3 bases and J 2 bases, with 8 bases left between them. Per germline, CDR1 SGHNT and CDR2 YENEEA. The CDR3 extends over 13 amino acids. The CDR3 region is CASSLGVPYEQYF. As DNA, the CDR3 is TGTGCCAGCAGCTTGGGGGTACCCTACGAGCAGTACTTC.

This chain connects TRBV5-4 to TRBJ1-1; no definite D call. The ends were cut back, 4 bases at V and 0 bases at J, with 13 bases in the middle. Germline V gene lookup returns CDR1 SGHNT and CDR2 YYREEE (reference sequence). This CDR3 comprises 15 residues. The CDR3 DNA sequence: TGTGCCAGCAGCCCCCGACGGAGCATGAACACTGAAGCTTTCTTT. As protein: CASSPRRSMNTEAFF. Full variable domain (outside the CDR3, taken from reference TRBV5-4 and TRBJ1-1): ETGVTQSPTHLIKTRGQQVTLRCSSQSGHNTVSWYQQALGQGPQFIFQYYREEENGRGNFPPRFSGLQFPNYSSELNVNALELDDSALYLCASSPRRSMNTEAFFGQGTRLTVV.

The chain carries TRBV10-2 and TRBJ2-7; a possible D gene is TRBD2 (6 bases). The CDR3 length is 15 residues. Germline CDR1 and CDR2: WSHSY and SAAADI. V lost 0 bases and J lost 4, with 13 bases in between. For the CDR3, the DNA is TGCGCCAGCAGTGAGTCGGGGGGTAGGCTATACGAGCAGTACTTC. This translates into CASSESGGRLYEQYF.

The chain employs TRBV6-1 and TRBJ2-3; 8 bases agree with TRBD1. Trimming took 6 bases from V and 0 from J; bases not matched to a gene: 5. This CDR3 is 15 amino acids long. CDR1 and CDR2 from the germline V gene are MNHNS and SASEGT. CDR3 DNA sequence: TGTGCCAGCAGGGGCGACAGGGGAAGCACAGATACGCAGTATTTT. Its translation is CASRGDRGSTDTQYF.

The CDR3 sequence is CASSLVSWNTEAFF. In DNA form, the CDR3 reads TGTGCCAGCAGCTTAGTAAGCTGGAACACTGAAGCTTTCTTT. V usage is TRBV7-2 and J usage is TRBJ1-1, with unresolved D. This CDR3 spans 14 amino acids. V was clipped by 1 base and J by 1 base, with 7 bases between them. CDR1 is SGHTA and CDR2 is FQGNSA in the germline V gene.

The chain carries TRBV14 and TRBJ2-3; 8 bases line up with TRBD1. Germline CDR1 and CDR2: SGHDN and FVKESK. The CDR3 extends over 16 amino acids. Trimming cost V 5 bases and J 4 bases; bases outside gene matches: 11. DNA of the CDR3: TGTGCCAGCAGCAGAGTAGCAGGGGGCGGTGCAGATACGCAGTATTTT. Translating gives CASSRVAGGGADTQYF.

The J gene is TRBJ2-1, the V gene TRBV9; the D gene is possibly TRBD2 (7 bases). With 3 bases removed from V and 9 bases from J, the gap between germline ends came to 22 bases. Looked up from germline, CDR1 is SGDLS and CDR2 is YYNGEE. This CDR3 has 16 residues. The CDR3 DNA is TGTGCCAGCAGCGGTCCAATAAGGGGGAGGGCCCCTGAGCAGTTCTTC. It translates to CASSGPIRGRAPEQFF. Complete variable domain (other parts from reference TRBV9 and TRBJ2-1): DSGVTQTPKHLITATGQRVTLRCSPRSGDLSVYWYQQSLDQGLQFLIQYYNGEERAKGNILERFSAQQFPDLHSELNLSSLELGDSALYFCASSGPIRGRAPEQFFGPGTRLTVL.

This clone was seen only once. J is TRBJ1-5 and V is TRBV7-9; 7 positions match TRBD1. This CDR3 is 15 amino acids long. CDR1 and CDR2 from the germline V gene are SEHNR and FQNEAQ (reference sequence). Unmatched junction bases numbered 8, after V lost 5 bases and J lost 4 bases. CDR3 sequence reads: CASSTTGDGNQPQHF. The CDR3 coding sequence is TGTGCCAGCAGCACTACAGGGGACGGAAATCAGCCCCAGCATTTT.

This chain links TRBV18 with TRBJ2-3, with TRBD2 as a possible D gene (6 bases). Germline CDR1 is KGHSH and CDR2 is LQKENI. CDR3 length: 16 residues. Trimming shortened V by 2 bases and J by 8 bases, and 20 bases separated the two germline ends. CDR3 in DNA: TGTGCCAGCTCACCAGAGCTGGCGGGGAACGGCCGTACGCAGTATTTT. Translation gives CASSPELAGNGRTQYF.

The chain uses TRBV5-6 and TRBJ2-7; TRBD1 aligns across 10 bases. Germline lookup yields CDR1 SGHDT and CDR2 YYEEEE. The J segment lost 7 bases and the V segment lost 6 bases, leaving 10 bases of the junction unmatched. The CDR3 runs 14 residues. This chain's CDR3 is CASTRRTGGPEQYF. Written as DNA, the CDR3 is TGTGCCAGCACCCGAAGGACAGGGGGTCCGGAGCAGTACTTC. Full variable domain (remainder filled in from reference TRBV5-6 and TRBJ2-7): DAGVTQSPTHLIKTRGQQVTLRCSPKSGHDTVSWYQQALGQGPQFIFQYYEEEERQRGNFPDRFSGHQFPNYSSELNVNALLLGDSALYLCASTRRTGGPEQYFGPGTRLTVT.

The CDR3 loop is CASSSPGPLQETQYF. CDR3 nucleotide sequence: TGTGCCAGCAGCTCCCCGGGACCGCTCCAAGAGACCCAGTACTTC. V usage is TRBV7-9 and J usage is TRBJ2-5; D possibly matches TRBD1 or TRBD2 (5 bases each). Trimming cost V 4 bases and J 1 base, with 13 bases left between them. Germline V gene lookup returns CDR1 SEHNR and CDR2 FQNEAQ (reference sequence). This CDR3 is built from 15 residues.

For this clone: Sequence at one end of the junction differs from germline and may be a read error. The chain carries TRBV7-9 and TRBJ1-1; a possible D gene is TRBD1 (5 bases). The CDR3 loop spans 13 amino acids. Germline loops: CDR1 SEHNR, CDR2 FQNEAQ (reference sequence). The CDR3 DNA follows: TGTGCCAGCAGCTTAACGACGATAGGGGAAGTTTTCTTT. Translating gives CASSLTTIGEVFF.

This sequence joins TRBV6-5 and TRBJ2-5; 13 bases map to TRBD2. Matching the DNA end better, TRBJ2-7 makes the J call doubtful. In germline, CDR1 is MNHEY, CDR2 SVGAGI. This CDR3 spans 16 amino acids. The CDR3 here is CASSYGLAGASYEQYF. The CDR3 region has the DNA TGTGCCAGCAGCTACGGACTAGCGGGAGCCTCCTACGAGCAGTACTTC.

The chain recombines TRBV10-1 with TRBJ2-6; the D is unclear. Germline CDR1 WNHNN, CDR2 SYGVQD (reference sequence). The CDR3 sequence is 14 residues long. Trimming shortened V by 3 bases and J by 0 bases, and 3 bases separated the two germline ends. The DNA of the CDR3 is TGCGCCAGCAGTGAAGGCTCTGGGGCCAACGTCCTGACTTTC. Its translation is CASSEGSGANVLTF.

This chain uses TRBV19 with TRBJ2-7, with D hard to call. The CDR3 has 12 amino acids. CDR1 and CDR2 from the germline V gene are LNHDA and SQIVND (reference sequence). Trimming removed 4 bases from V and 4 bases from J, with 8 bases in between. CDR3 coding DNA: TGTGCCAGTAGTAACCGGGCTTACGAGCAGTACTTC. Translated: CASSNRAYEQYF.